The rows below give T cell receptor beta chains drawn from one sample of a study of tumor-infiltrating lymphocytes in primary liver carcinoma. TCRdb independently ran MiXCR on the multiplex PCR reads; one entry per CDR3 protein. The repertoire holds approximately 190,000 distinct CDR3 sequences, with around four fifths as singletons. Sequencing input: tumor tissue from primary liver carcinoma. These receptors were collected from a man between 35 and 55 years old with primary liver carcinoma and hepatitis B virus infection. CDR3s include the opening cysteine and the closing phenylalanine or tryptophan. The D gene is left open where the match is weak.

v_gene,j_gene,d_gene,CDR3aa,CDR3nt
TRBV6-5,TRBJ2-1,TRBD2,CASSTLRASGCSKQFF,TGTGCCAGCAGTACACTCCGGGCTAGCGGGTGTTCGAAGCAGTTCTTC
TRBV12-3/TRBV12-4,TRBJ2-5,TRBD1,CASSHEVSGGGETQYF,TGTGCCAGCAGCCATGAGGTTTCAGGGGGCGGAGAGACACAGTACTTC
TRBV4-2,TRBJ2-1,TRBD1,CVSSQAWGQGNNDQFF,TGTGTCAGCAGCCAGGCCTGGGGACAGGGGAACAATGATCAGTTCTTC
TRBV11-1,TRBJ1-6,.,CASGRTLVSPLHF,TGTGCCAGCGGCCGGACGCTGGTTTCACCCCTCCATTTT
TRBV4-1,TRBJ2-7,TRBD2,CVSSQERTSGSDYEQYF,TGCGTCAGCAGCCAGGAGAGGACTAGCGGGAGTGATTACGAGCAGTACTTC
TRBV14,TRBJ2-6,.,CASSQSATGANVLTF,TGTGCCAGCAGCCAAAGCGCAACTGGGGCCAACGTCCTGACTTTC
TRBV11-1,TRBJ2-7,.,CASGWDSYELYF,TGTGCCAGCGGCTGGGACTCCTACGAGCTGTACTTC
TRBV6-1,TRBJ2-1,TRBD2,CASCEAPLAGVDEQFF,TGTGCCAGCTGTGAAGCCCCCCTGGCGGGAGTCGATGAGCAGTTCTTT
TRBV11-2,TRBJ2-3,.,CANSRRSTGNTDTQYF,TGTGCCAACAGCAGAAGAAGTACAGGGAATACAGATACGCAGTACTTT
TRBV11-2,TRBJ2-1,TRBD2,CGSSLAGRHNEQFF,TGTGGCAGCAGTTTAGCCGGGAGGCATAATGAGCAGTTCTTC
TRBV6-5,TRBJ2-1,.,CASSYKGPATSLPYEQFF,TGTGCCAGCAGTTACAAGGGCCCTGCCACTTCGTTGCCCTACGAGCAGTTCTTC
TRBV6-5,TRBJ2-5,.,CASSSGKSEIPQETQHF,TGTGCCAGCAGTTCAGGAAAGTCAGAGATCCCTCAAGAGACCCAGCACTTC
TRBV29-1,TRBJ2-2,.,CNIAPNIGELFF,TGCAACATTGCGCCGAACATCGGGGAGCTATTTTTT
TRBV6-5,TRBJ2-7,TRBD1,CANTSHKGGEQYF,TGTGCAAACACGTCCCATAAAGGGGGCGAGCAGTATTTC
TRBV6-1,TRBJ2-1,.,CANRGGLSGLYEQFF,TGTGCCAACAGAGGGGGACTATCGGGGCTTTATGAGCAGTTCTTC
TRBV12-3/TRBV12-4,TRBJ1-2,.,CASSRTWGYGGYTF,TGTGCCAGCTCACGGACATGGGGCTATGGTGGCTACACCTTC
TRBV11-3,TRBJ2-1,.,CASSLDVSNNERFF,TGTGCCAGCAGCTTAGACGTCTCGAATAATGAGCGGTTCTTC
TRBV6-6,TRBJ1-4,.,CANSTKEKLFF,TGTGCCAATTCGACGAAAGAAAAATTGTTTTTT